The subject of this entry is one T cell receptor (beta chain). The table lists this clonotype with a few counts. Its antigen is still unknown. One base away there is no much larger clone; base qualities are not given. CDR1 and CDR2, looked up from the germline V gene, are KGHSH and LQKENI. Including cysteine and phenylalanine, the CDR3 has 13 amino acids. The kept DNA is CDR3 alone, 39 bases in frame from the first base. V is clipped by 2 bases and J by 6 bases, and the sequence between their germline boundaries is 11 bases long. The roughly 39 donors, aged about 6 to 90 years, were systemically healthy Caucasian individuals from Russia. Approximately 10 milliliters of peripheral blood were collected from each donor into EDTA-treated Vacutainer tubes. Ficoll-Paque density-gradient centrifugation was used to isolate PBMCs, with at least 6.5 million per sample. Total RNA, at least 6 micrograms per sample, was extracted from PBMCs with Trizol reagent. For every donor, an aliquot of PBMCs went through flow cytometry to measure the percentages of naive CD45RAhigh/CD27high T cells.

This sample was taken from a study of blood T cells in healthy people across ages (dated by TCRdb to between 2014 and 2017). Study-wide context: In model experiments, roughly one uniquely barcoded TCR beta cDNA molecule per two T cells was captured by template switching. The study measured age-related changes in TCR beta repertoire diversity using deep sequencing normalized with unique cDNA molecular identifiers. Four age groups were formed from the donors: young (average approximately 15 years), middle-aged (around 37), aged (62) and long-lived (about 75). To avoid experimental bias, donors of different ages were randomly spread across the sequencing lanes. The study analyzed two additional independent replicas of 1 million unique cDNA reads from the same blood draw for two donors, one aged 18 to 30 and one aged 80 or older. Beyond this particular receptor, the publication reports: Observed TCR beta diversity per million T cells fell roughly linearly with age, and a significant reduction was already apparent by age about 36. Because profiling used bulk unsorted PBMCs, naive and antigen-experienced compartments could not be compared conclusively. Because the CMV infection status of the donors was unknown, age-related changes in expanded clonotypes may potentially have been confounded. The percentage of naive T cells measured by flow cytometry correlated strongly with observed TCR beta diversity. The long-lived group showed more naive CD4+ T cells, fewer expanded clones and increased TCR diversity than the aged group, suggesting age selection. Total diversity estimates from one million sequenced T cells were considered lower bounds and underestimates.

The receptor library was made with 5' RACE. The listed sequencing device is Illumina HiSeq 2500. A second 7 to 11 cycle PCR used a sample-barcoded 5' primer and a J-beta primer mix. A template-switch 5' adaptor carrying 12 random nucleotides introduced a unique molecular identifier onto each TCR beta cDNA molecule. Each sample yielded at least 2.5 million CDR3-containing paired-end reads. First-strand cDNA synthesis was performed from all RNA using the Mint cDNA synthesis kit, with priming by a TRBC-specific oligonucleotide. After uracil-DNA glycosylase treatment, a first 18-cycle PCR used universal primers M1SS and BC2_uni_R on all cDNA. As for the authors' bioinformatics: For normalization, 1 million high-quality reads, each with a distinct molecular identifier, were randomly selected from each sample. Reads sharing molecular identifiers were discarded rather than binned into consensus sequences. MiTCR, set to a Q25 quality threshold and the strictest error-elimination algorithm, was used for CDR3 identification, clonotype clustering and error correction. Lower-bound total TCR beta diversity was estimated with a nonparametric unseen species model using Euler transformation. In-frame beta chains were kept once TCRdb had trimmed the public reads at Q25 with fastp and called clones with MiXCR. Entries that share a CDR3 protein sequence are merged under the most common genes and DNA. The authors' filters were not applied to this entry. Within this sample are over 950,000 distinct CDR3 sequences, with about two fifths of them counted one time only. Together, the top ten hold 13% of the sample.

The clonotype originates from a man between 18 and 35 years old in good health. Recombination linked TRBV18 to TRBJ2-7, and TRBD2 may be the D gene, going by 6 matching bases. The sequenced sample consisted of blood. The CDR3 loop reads CASSPRGGTEQYF. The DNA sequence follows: TGTGCCAGCTCACCAAGGGGCGGGACCGAGCAGTACTTC.